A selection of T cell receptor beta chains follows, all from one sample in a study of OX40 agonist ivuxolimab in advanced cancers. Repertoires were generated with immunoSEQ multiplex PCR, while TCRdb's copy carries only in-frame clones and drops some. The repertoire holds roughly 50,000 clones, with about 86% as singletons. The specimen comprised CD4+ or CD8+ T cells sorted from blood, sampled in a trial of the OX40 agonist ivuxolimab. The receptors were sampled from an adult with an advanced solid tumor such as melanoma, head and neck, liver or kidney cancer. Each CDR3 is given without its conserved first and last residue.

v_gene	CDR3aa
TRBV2	ASSGERFSNQPQH
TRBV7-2	ASSPWGQGGNTEAF
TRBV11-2	ASSLVGQGYTEAF
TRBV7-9	ASSGQGGSYEQY
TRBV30	AWSGAGGAGTEAF
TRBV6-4	ASSGMGGRDTEAF
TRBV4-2	ASSQDPGAPQH
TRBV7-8	ASSLGAGQGPKNNYEQY
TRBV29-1	SVAGTLVRETQY
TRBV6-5	ASSYHWQIYGYT
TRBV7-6	ASSKVGRGVLT
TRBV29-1	SAPDRGLSGTEAF
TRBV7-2	ASSFYRGYT
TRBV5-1	ASSVTAGTKETQY
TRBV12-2	ASRSRLGKPPRANEKLF
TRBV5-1	ASRTTLYTEAF
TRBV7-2	ASTPGLGFNEQF
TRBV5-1	ASSFRVESNEQF
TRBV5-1	ASSLASEGLNTEAF
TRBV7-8	ASSSDRDRGGNEQF
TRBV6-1	ASRGRTAHEKLF
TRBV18	ASSLGQVYGYT
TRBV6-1	ASGESQNQPQH
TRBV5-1	ASSLDGQRSNQPQH
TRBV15	ATSRDVGRDTQY
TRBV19	ASSILGNTWNTEAF
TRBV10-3	AISGDSMNTEAF
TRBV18	ASSPGNRGSYEQY